A selection of T cell receptor beta chains follows, all from one sample in a study of OX40 agonist ivuxolimab in advanced cancers. Using immunoSEQ multiplex PCR, the repertoire was profiled, and TCRdb retains in-frame clones only, with some absent. The repertoire holds 80,000 or so clones, roughly 88% seen once, with 1.5% to 2% in the top ten. Sequences were derived from CD4+ or CD8+ T cells sorted from blood, sampled in a trial of the OX40 agonist ivuxolimab. These receptors came from an adult with an advanced solid tumor such as melanoma, head and neck, liver or kidney cancer. Both conserved end residues are part of each CDR3. The D gene is left open where the match is weak. Clone size is stated in some rows and not others, as once, few, many or a class when expanded.

size	V	D	J	DNA	CDR3
once	TRBV5-5	.	TRBJ1-1	TGTGCCAGCAGCTCCCCCACCAATGAAGCTTTCTTT	CASSSPTNEAFF
.	TRBV11-2	TRBD2	TRBJ2-2	TGTGCCAGCAGCCCCCGGACTAGCGGGGGGGCGACCGGGGAGCTGTTTTTT	CASSPRTSGGATGELFF
.	TRBV11-1	.	TRBJ2-2	TGTGCCAGCAGCCTCGGGGGAACCGGGGAGCTGTTTTTT	CASSLGGTGELFF
.	TRBV18	.	TRBJ1-6	TGTGCCAGCTCACCACAAGCGGCGAGGCGGGATAATTCACCCCTCCACTTT	CASSPQAARRDNSPLHF
once	TRBV9	.	TRBJ2-3	TGTGCCAGCAGCAGCAGGACCGGCACAGATACGCAGTATTTT	CASSSRTGTDTQYF
.	TRBV6-1	.	TRBJ1-1	TGTGCCAGCAGTGAATATCAACAAGGTGGCACTGAAGCTTTCTTT	CASSEYQQGGTEAFF
.	TRBV28	.	TRBJ1-1	TGTGCCAGCAGTTTTGATCTCGGGGATTGGGGCACTGAAGCTTTCTTT	CASSFDLGDWGTEAFF
.	TRBV20-1	.	TRBJ2-3	TGCAGTGCTGGGGAGGTGTGGGCGCAGTATTTT	CSAGEVWAQYF
.	TRBV6-5	.	TRBJ2-3	TGTGCCAGCAGTAAGCTCCTCCGGGGAGATACGCAGTATTTT	CASSKLLRGDTQYF
.	TRBV7-9	.	TRBJ1-1	TGTGCCAGCAGCTTCACGGGACACCCGAACACTGAAGCTTTCTTT	CASSFTGHPNTEAFF
few	TRBV5-1	TRBD1	TRBJ2-1	TGCGCCAGCAGCCCCCTGGGACAGGGGGTAAGTTCGGGTGAGCAGTTCTTC	CASSPLGQGVSSGEQFF
.	TRBV11-1	.	TRBJ2-3	TGTGCCAGCAGCTTTGGTACTAGCACAGATACGCAGTATTTT	CASSFGTSTDTQYF
.	TRBV5-6	TRBD1	TRBJ1-2	TGTGCCAGCAGCCTGGGACAGAGTCGGGCCTATGGCTACACCTTC	CASSLGQSRAYGYTF
.	TRBV5-1	TRBD1	TRBJ1-2	TGCGCCAGCAGCCGGACAGGGGACGAGGGCTACACCTTC	CASSRTGDEGYTF
.	TRBV28	TRBD2	TRBJ2-7	TGTGCCAGCAGCCCCCCGGGGCTAGCGGGCTACGAGCAGTACTTC	CASSPPGLAGYEQYF
.	TRBV5-6	.	TRBJ1-3	TGTGCCAGCAGCAGAAGGCCTGCAGAAGCTGGAAACACCATATATTTT	CASSRRPAEAGNTIYF
.	TRBV9	TRBD1	TRBJ2-6	TGTGCCAGCAGCGTAGGGCTGGGACAGGACTACTCTGGGGCCAACGTCCTGACTTTC	CASSVGLGQDYSGANVLTF
.	TRBV5-1	TRBD2	TRBJ2-3	TGCGCCAGCAGATCCGGAGCGGGGGGGCCAGATACGCAGTATTTT	CASRSGAGGPDTQYF
.	TRBV4-1	TRBD2	TRBJ2-7	TGCGCCAGCAGCCTAGCTAGCGGACAAGCGGCCTCCTACGAGCAGTACTTC	CASSLASGQAASYEQYF
.	TRBV6-5	.	TRBJ2-1	TGTGCCTCCTGGCGGGACAATGAGCAGTTCTTC	CASWRDNEQFF
.	TRBV15	.	TRBJ2-7	TGTGCCAGACCAAGAGGGTTCGAATGGGACGAGCAGTACTTC	CARPRGFEWDEQYF
once	TRBV21-1	.	TRBJ2-7	TGTGCCAGCAGCAAAGGGGGCAGGGGTCACGAGCAGTACTTC	CASSKGGRGHEQYF
.	TRBV19	.	TRBJ1-1	TGTGCCAGTAGTACTCTGGCAGGGGCGATGAACACTGAAGCTTTCTTT	CASSTLAGAMNTEAFF
.	TRBV30	.	TRBJ2-7	TGTGCCTGGAGTAGCTCCTACGAGCAGTACTTC	CAWSSSYEQYF
.	TRBV5-3	.	TRBJ1-4	TGTGCCAGAAGCTTGCAGTTACACAGGGCAACTAATGAAAAACTGTTTTTT	CARSLQLHRATNEKLFF
.	TRBV2	.	TRBJ2-7	TGTGCCAGCACGACCCGGGGCCCCTACGAGCAGTACTTC	CASTTRGPYEQYF
.	TRBV5-1	TRBD1	TRBJ2-7	TGCGCCAGCAGCTTTAGACAGGGGGCGCATGATGTCTACTCCTACGAGCAGTACTTC	CASSFRQGAHDVYSYEQYF
.	TRBV7-9	.	TRBJ2-1	TGTGCCAGCAGCCCTGGGCCCTACAATGAGCAGTTCTTC	CASSPGPYNEQFF
.	TRBV6-6	.	TRBJ1-1	TGTGCCAGCAGTCTAAAGGGAACTGAAGCTTTCTTT	CASSLKGTEAFF
.	TRBV5-1	.	TRBJ2-1	TGCGCCAGCAGCTTACACAACTACAATGAGCAGTTCTTC	CASSLHNYNEQFF
.	TRBV6-6	.	TRBJ1-2	TGTGCCAGCAGTTACCTATACAGCTACACCTTC	CASSYLYSYTF
.	TRBV25-1	.	TRBJ2-4	TGTGCCAGCAGTGAACGCTGGGCTGGAGGCAAAAACATTCAGTACTTC	CASSERWAGGKNIQYF
.	TRBV16	.	TRBJ1-2	TGTGCCAGCAACCCCATGGGGGGGGCGACTCCTGGCTACACCTTC	CASNPMGGATPGYTF
.	TRBV10-3	.	TRBJ1-1	TGTGCCGCACGCGGGGACGCAGGGGAAGCTTTCTTT	CAARGDAGEAFF
.	TRBV6-1	.	TRBJ2-7	TGTGCCAGCACGGGGAGAAGCGAGCAGTACTTC	CASTGRSEQYF
.	TRBV27	.	TRBJ1-6	TGTGCCAGCAGGGTCGGAAAAAGTAATTCACCCCTCCACTTT	CASRVGKSNSPLHF
.	TRBV6-1	.	TRBJ1-1	TGTGCCAGCGCGGCGCGGCGGCCCACGGCTGAAGCTTTCTTT	CASAARRPTAEAFF
once	TRBV7-3	TRBD2	TRBJ2-2	TGTGCCAGCAGCCGCGGGGGACCGAACACCGGGGAGCTGTTTTTT	CASSRGGPNTGELFF
.	TRBV7-2	.	TRBJ2-3	TGTGCCAGCAGCTTAAGTACAGATACGCAGTATTTT	CASSLSTDTQYF
.	TRBV5-6	.	TRBJ1-2	TGTGCCAGCAGCTTGGGGCCGGGGGGAGCGACCTATGGCTACACCTTC	CASSLGPGGATYGYTF
.	TRBV9	TRBD1	TRBJ2-3	TGTGCCAGCGGCATCCTGGGGACAGGGACAAATACGCAGTATTTT	CASGILGTGTNTQYF
.	TRBV28	.	TRBJ1-5	TGTGCGTCCACAAGGGCGGGTAGCAATCAGCCCCAGCATTTT	CASTRAGSNQPQHF
.	TRBV19	TRBD1	TRBJ2-3	TGTGCCAGTAGTATGGGACAGGGGAACACAGATACGCAGTATTTT	CASSMGQGNTDTQYF
.	TRBV2	.	TRBJ1-3	TGTGCCAGCAGTGAACTGGGGGCGCGAGGAAACACCATATATTTT	CASSELGARGNTIYF
.	TRBV30	.	TRBJ2-4	TGTGCCTGGGGCGCCTATCTAGCCAAAAACATTCAGTACTTC	CAWGAYLAKNIQYF
.	TRBV4-2	.	TRBJ2-3	TGTGCCAGCAGCCAAGGTCCCAGGCGATACACAGATACGCAGTATTTT	CASSQGPRRYTDTQYF
.	TRBV7-9	TRBD2	TRBJ2-6	TGTGCCAGCAGCCATGTGACTAGCGGGACTGGGGCCAACGTCCTGACTTTC	CASSHVTSGTGANVLTF
.	TRBV10-3	TRBD2	TRBJ2-3	TGTGCCATCAGTGGGACTAGCGGGGACGTTGGGAATACGCAGTATTTT	CAISGTSGDVGNTQYF
.	TRBV7-9	TRBD2	TRBJ2-7	TGTGCCAGCAGCTTCCAAGGCGGGACTAGCCGCTACGAGCAGTACTTC	CASSFQGGTSRYEQYF